This T cell receptor beta chain was found in a study of blood T cell repertoires in COVID-19. In the study overall: Italy, Spain and the United States were the sources of the convalescent and acute COVID-19 samples. T cells, B-cell-depleted T cells, or PBMCs supplied cDNA or gDNA.

The CDR3 extends over 17 amino acids. Germline V CDR1 and CDR2: MDHEN, SYDVKM. Unmatched junction bases numbered 11, after V lost 5 bases and J lost 1 base. How the authors handled the data: Reference gene primer amplification yielded estimated nucleated cell counts. Libraries were prepared by immunoSEQ multiplex PCR; TCRdb keeps only in-frame clonotypes and omits some of them. The DNA gave D and trimming, while V, J and clone size come from that table. The data show about 140,000 clones, about 90% seen once. Material: peripheral blood. The rearrangement uses TRBV28 and TRBJ1-5; 7 bases match TRBD1. The sequence was obtained from a man aged 50 to 60 with active or convalescent COVID-19. As DNA, the CDR3 is TGTGCCAGCAGTGTCGGAAAGGGGGCCTTGAGCAATCAGCCCCAGCATTTT. It yields the protein CASSVGKGALSNQPQHF.